The sequence of this TCR beta chain was determined in a study of blood T cell repertoires in COVID-19. Study as a whole: Both acute and convalescent COVID-19 samples were obtained from the United States, Italy and Spain. Nucleic acid was either cDNA or gDNA, and it came from T cells, B-cell-depleted T cells, or PBMCs.

CDR3 length: 15 residues. Germline trimming cut 5 bases from V and 4 bases from J; bases unmatched to any gene: 8. The germline CDR1 and CDR2 sequences are SGHTA and FQGNSA. Cohorts were determined from participant-reported clinical history. Authors' processing steps: Amplification of reference gene primers provided the estimated nucleated cell counts. Clones were read by immunoSEQ multiplex PCR, and TCRdb kept only the in-frame ones, dropping some. V and J calls and clone size are copied from that table; D and trimming were computed from the DNA. This table has about 210,000 clones, around 85% appearing once.

The V call is TRBV7-2, the J call TRBJ1-5, with 7 nucleotides matching TRBD1. The sequenced material came from PBMCs or T cells enriched from blood (not recorded which). The source is a woman between 40 and 55 years old with acute COVID-19. The CDR3 region is CASSGQGDRNQPQHF. The CDR3 nucleotides read TGTGCCAGCAGCGGCCAGGGGGACAGAAATCAGCCCCAGCATTTT.